Shown below are 17 T cell receptor beta chains from a single sample sequenced in a study of radiation and T cells in renal cell carcinoma. The repertoire was sequenced with immunoSEQ multiplex PCR; TCRdb's copy has only in-frame clones and lacks some. Of 20,000 or so clones listed, about half were seen once; the top ten hold around 15%. Treatment: 15 Gy SBRT to primary tumor, nephrectomy 4 weeks later. This material consisted of tumor tissue, taken from a patient whose treatment included radiotherapy and nephrectomy. The receptors shown here come from a woman aged 45-65 years with renal cell carcinoma.

The rearrangement joins TRBV7-8 to TRBJ2-3; D remains ambiguous. Trimming pared 2 bases from V and 5 bases from J, leaving 8 bases between. The CDR3 runs 13 residues. Germline CDR1 and CDR2: SGHVS and FQNEAQ. CDR3 DNA: TGTGCCAGCAGCTTATCCGCTTTAGATACGCAGTATTTT. Translating gives CASSLSALDTQYF.

This chain joins TRBV9 and TRBJ2-3; TRBD2 aligns across 7 bases. CDR3 length: 15 residues. Germline trimming cut 4 bases from V and 5 bases from J; bases unmatched to any gene: 10. Germline V CDR1 and CDR2: SGDLS, YYNGEE. As DNA, the CDR3 is TGTGCCAGCAGCTCCCAAACCGGGGGGTTAGATACGCAGTATTTT. Protein product: CASSSQTGGLDTQYF.

V usage is TRBV9 and J usage is TRBJ2-7; the match to TRBD1 covers 8 bases. The V gene end was trimmed by 4 bases and the J gene end by 3 bases; junction bases not matched to a gene: 6. From germline, CDR1 is SGDLS and CDR2 YYNGEE. CDR3 length: 14 amino acids. This chain's CDR3 is CASSPQDRGYEQYF. The CDR3 bases are TGTGCCAGCAGCCCTCAAGACAGGGGCTACGAGCAGTACTTC.

The chain joins TRBV6-5 to TRBJ2-7; 14 positions match TRBD2. The CDR3 is 16 amino acids. Germline CDR1 and CDR2: MNHEY and SVGAGI. Trimming took 4 bases from V and 4 from J; bases not matched to a gene: 6. The CDR3 region is CASSSRGTSGGYEQYF. CDR3 DNA: TGTGCCAGCAGTTCCCGGGGGACTAGCGGGGGATACGAGCAGTACTTC.

The V call is TRBV4-3, the J call TRBJ2-3, with D possibly matching TRBD2 (6 bases). Looked up from germline, CDR1 is LGHNA and CDR2 is YSLEER. This CDR3 comprises 19 residues. V was clipped by 0 bases and J by 4 bases, with 23 bases between them. This CDR3 reads CASSQDFILSAGLADTQYF. CDR3 nucleotide sequence: TGCGCCAGCAGCCAAGATTTTATTCTCAGCGCGGGGTTGGCAGATACGCAGTATTTT.

This clone was detected a few times. The chain couples TRBV5-1 to TRBJ1-2; D not resolved. The CDR3 is made up of 13 amino acids. Between the trimmed V and J ends, which lost 5 bases and 2 bases, there was a span of 10 bases. Per the germline V gene, CDR1 is SGHRS and CDR2 is YFSETQ. The CDR3 loop is CASRPAVNYGYTF. CDR3 in DNA: TGCGCCAGCAGGCCTGCAGTGAACTATGGCTACACCTTC.

The genes are TRBV5-1 and TRBJ1-1; maybe TRBD1 (5 bases). The CDR3 sequence is 13 residues long. From germline, CDR1 is SGHRS and CDR2 YFSETQ. V lost 2 bases, J lost 7 bases, and 12 bases lay in between. CDR3 sequence (DNA): TGCGCCAGCAGCTTAACAGGTACTTATGAAGCTTTCTTT. It codes for CASSLTGTYEAFF.

The sample holds a few counts of this clone. V gene TRBV7-9 combines with J gene TRBJ1-5, with D possibly TRBD1 on 6 matching bases. Germline-derived CDR1 and CDR2 are SEHNR and FQNEAQ (reference sequence). The V and J ends lost 7 bases and 7 bases respectively, with 20 bases between them. The CDR3 has 15 residues. The CDR3 nucleotides read TGTGCCAGCACCAAGGGTGGGGGCCGAGGACAGCCCCAGCATTTT. Protein: CASTKGGGRGQPQHF.

The rearrangement links TRBV19 to TRBJ1-2; TRBD1 is a possible D gene (6 bases). The CDR3 is 14 amino acids. With 0 bases removed from V and 8 bases from J, the gap between germline ends came to 13 bases. CDR1 and CDR2 (germline): LNHDA, SQIVND (reference sequence). This CDR3 reads CASSIDQGRRGYTF. The CDR3 DNA reads as TGTGCCAGTAGTATAGATCAGGGGCGGCGGGGCTACACCTTC.

CDR3 protein: CASRRDYEQYF. In nucleotides, the CDR3 is TGTGCCAGCAGACGGGACTACGAGCAGTACTTC. This chain joins TRBV6-6 and TRBJ2-7; TRBD2 is a possible D gene (5 bases). This CDR3 comprises 11 residues. The V end was cut by 6 bases, the J end by 3 bases, with 6 bases between. CDR1 and CDR2 (germline): MNHNY, SVGAGI (reference sequence).

The rearrangement joins TRBV19 to TRBJ1-2; the D gene is possibly TRBD1 (5 bases). This CDR3 has 13 residues. Germline CDR1 LNHDA, CDR2 SQIVND (reference sequence). V lost 0 bases to trimming and J lost 8 bases, with 10 bases between them. CDR3 nucleotides: TGTGCCAGTAGTATAGAGAAGGGGATCGGCTACACCTTC. As protein: CASSIEKGIGYTF.

The chain combines TRBV19 with TRBJ2-5, with 12 bases aligning to TRBD2. J was trimmed by 0 bases and V by 3 bases; bases with no gene match: 2. Germline CDR1 is LNHDA and CDR2 is SQIVND (reference sequence). The CDR3 has 16 amino acids. The CDR3: CASSIRLAGDQETQYF. The CDR3 DNA is TGTGCCAGTAGTATTCGACTAGCGGGGGACCAAGAGACCCAGTACTTC.

The chain links TRBV2 to TRBJ2-4; maybe TRBD1 (6 bases). V was pared by 6 bases and J by 0 bases, with 18 bases between. The CDR3 has 17 amino acids. Germline CDR1 reads SNHLY; CDR2 reads FYNNEI. Written as DNA, the CDR3 is TGTGCCAGCAGCCCCCGGGTAGGGACACTAGCCAAAAACATTCAGTACTTC. Amino acids: CASSPRVGTLAKNIQYF.

The J gene is TRBJ1-4, the V gene TRBV6-5; D is unclear. CDR3 length equals 13 residues. V lost 0 bases, J lost 7 bases, and 6 bases lay in between. CDR1 MNHEY and CDR2 SVGAGI come from the germline V gene. The CDR3, as DNA: TGTGCCAGCAGTTACTCTCCCCTTGAAAAACTGTTTTTT. Its protein is CASSYSPLEKLFF.

This sequence joins TRBV6-5 and TRBJ2-6; D is unresolved. The CDR3 totals 13 residues. Germline CDR1 and CDR2: MNHEY and SVGAGI. V lost 1 base to trimming and J lost 3 bases, with 1 base between them. CDR3 bases: TGTGCCAGCAGTTACTTTGGGGCCAACGTCCTGACTTTC. This encodes CASSYFGANVLTF.

This rearrangement joins TRBV9 to TRBJ1-4, with a weak D call TRBD1 (6 bases). The CDR3 has 14 residues. V lost 0 bases and J 7 bases, leaving 10 bases between the germline ends. In germline, CDR1 is SGDLS, CDR2 YYNGEE. In DNA form, the CDR3 reads TGTGCCAGCAGCGTAGGGGGCAGGGGTGAAAAACTGTTTTTT. This encodes CASSVGGRGEKLFF.

The chain employs TRBV6-5 and TRBJ1-2, with 12 bases aligning to TRBD1. V dropped 8 bases and J dropped 4; count of bases not matched to a gene: 5. The CDR3 is made up of 14 amino acids. CDR1 is MNHEY and CDR2 is SVGAGI in the germline V gene. The CDR3 sequence: CASWGTGGGYGYTF. In nucleotides, the CDR3 is TGTGCCAGCTGGGGGACAGGGGGCGGCTATGGCTACACCTTC.